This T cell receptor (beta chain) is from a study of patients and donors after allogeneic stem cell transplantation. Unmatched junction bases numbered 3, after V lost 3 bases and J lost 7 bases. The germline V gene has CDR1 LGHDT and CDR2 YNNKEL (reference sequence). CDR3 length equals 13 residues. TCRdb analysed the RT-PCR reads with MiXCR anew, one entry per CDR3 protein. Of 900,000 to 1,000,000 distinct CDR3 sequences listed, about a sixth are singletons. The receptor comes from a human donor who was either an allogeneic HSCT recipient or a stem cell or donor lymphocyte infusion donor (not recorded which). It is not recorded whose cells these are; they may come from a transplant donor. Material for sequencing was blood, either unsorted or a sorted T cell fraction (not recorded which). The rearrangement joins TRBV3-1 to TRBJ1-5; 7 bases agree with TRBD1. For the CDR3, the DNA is TGTGCCAGCAGCCACCGGGACAGCCAGCCCCAGCATTTT. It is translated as CASSHRDSQPQHF.